The source of this T cell receptor (beta chain) is a study of T cell repertoires in cytomegalovirus infection. This clonotype was seen only a few times. The CDR3 contains 12 residues. The ends lost 5 bases at V and 12 bases at J; junction bases unmatched: 5. Germline lookup yields CDR1 DFQATT and CDR2 SNEGSKA (reference sequence). From the reads, TCRdb called clonotypes with MiXCR, one entry per CDR3 protein. The sample includes some 240,000 distinct CDR3 sequences, about a sixth seen only once; the top ten take roughly half. The chain uses TRBV20-1 and TRBJ1-6, with 9 positions matching TRBD1. The sequence was obtained from a human donor in good health (CMV status not recorded). Some clones in this sample may be carry-over from other donors' samples. The sequencing sample was made of CD8+ T cells from PBMCs. CDR3 nucleotides: TGCAGTGCTGTCGACAGGGGGGTACCCCTCCACTTT. Protein: CSAVDRGVPLHF.